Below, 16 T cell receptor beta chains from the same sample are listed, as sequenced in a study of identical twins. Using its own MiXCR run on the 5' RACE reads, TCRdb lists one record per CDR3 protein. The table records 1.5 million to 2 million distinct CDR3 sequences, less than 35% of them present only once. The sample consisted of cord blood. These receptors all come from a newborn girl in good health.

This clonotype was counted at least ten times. The CDR3: CASWPDRGRTDTQYF. CDR3 nucleotide sequence: TGTGCCAGTTGGCCGGACAGGGGGCGAACAGATACGCAGTATTTT. This rearrangement joins TRBV12-3 or TRBV12-4 to TRBJ2-3; 11 bases fit TRBD1. This CDR3 contains 15 residues. The trim removed 9 bases at V and 3 bases at J, leaving 8 bases unmatched.

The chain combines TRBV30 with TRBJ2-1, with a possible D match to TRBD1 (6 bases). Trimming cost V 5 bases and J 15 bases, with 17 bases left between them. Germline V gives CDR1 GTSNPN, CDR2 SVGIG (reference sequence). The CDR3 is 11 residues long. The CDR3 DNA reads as TGTGCCTGGTTGGGTACAGGGTCTTGGTTCTTC. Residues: CAWLGTGSWFF.

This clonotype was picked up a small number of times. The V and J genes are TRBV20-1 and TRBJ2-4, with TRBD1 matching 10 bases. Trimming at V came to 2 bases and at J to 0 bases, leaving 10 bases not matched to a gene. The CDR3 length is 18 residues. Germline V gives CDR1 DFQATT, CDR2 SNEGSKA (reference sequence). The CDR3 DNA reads TGCAGTGCTAGACTCCGGGACAGGGGTAAAGAAGCCAAAAACATTCAGTACTTC. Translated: CSARLRDRGKEAKNIQYF.

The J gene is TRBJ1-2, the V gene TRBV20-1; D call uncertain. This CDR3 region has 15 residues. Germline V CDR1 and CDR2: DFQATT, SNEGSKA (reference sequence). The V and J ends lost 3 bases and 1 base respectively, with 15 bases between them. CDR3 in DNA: TGCAGTGCTAGTATATCGGACCGCCTTAACTATGGCTACACCTTC. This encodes CSASISDRLNYGYTF.

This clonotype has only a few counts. In nucleotides, the CDR3 is TGTGCCAGCAGCTCTTCGACTACTTACGAGCAGTACTTC. Protein sequence: CASSSSTTYEQYF. The chain combines TRBV11-2 with TRBJ2-7; tentative D call: TRBD2 (5 bases). From germline, CDR1 is SGHAT and CDR2 FQNNGV. Trimming stripped 4 bases from V and 4 bases from J, with 11 bases between. This CDR3 is 13 amino acids long.

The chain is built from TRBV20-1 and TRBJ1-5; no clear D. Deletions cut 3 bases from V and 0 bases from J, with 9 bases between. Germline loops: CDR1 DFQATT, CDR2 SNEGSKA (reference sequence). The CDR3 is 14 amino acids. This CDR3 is CSASYGNSNQPQHF. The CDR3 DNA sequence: TGCAGTGCTAGTTACGGGAATAGCAATCAGCCCCAGCATTTT.

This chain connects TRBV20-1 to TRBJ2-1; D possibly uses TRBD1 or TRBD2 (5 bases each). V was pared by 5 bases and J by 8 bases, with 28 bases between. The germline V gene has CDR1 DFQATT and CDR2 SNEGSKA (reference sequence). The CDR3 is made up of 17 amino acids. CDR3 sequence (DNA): TGCAGTGCTCCTAGTATGACTACCAGGGCGAGGTACGATGAGCAGTTCTTC. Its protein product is CSAPSMTTRARYDEQFF.

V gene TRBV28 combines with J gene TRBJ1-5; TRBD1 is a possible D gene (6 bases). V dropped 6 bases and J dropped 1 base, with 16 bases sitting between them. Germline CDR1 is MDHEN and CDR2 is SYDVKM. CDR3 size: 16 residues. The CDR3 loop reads CASSKIAGASNQPQHF. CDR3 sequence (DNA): TGTGCCAGCAGCAAAATAGCGGGGGCCAGCAATCAGCCCCAGCATTTT.

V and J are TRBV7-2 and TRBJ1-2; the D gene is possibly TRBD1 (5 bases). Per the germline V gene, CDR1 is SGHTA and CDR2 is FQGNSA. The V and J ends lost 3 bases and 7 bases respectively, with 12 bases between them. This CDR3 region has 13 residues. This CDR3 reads CASSLVGRGGYTF. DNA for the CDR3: TGTGCCAGCAGCTTGGTGGGGCGCGGTGGCTACACCTTC.

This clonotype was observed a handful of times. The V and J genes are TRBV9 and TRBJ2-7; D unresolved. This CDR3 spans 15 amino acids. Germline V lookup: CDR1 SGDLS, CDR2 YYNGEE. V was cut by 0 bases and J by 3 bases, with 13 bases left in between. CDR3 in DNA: TGTGCCAGCAGCGTAGCGGCAGTCTCTATCTACGAGCAGTACTTC. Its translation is CASSVAAVSIYEQYF.

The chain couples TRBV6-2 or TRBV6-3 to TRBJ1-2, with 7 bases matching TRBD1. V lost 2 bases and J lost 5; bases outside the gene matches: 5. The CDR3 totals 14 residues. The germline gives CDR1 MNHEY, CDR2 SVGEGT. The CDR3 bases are TGTGCCAGCAGTTACGGGGGACAGTTGTATGGCTACACCTTC. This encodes CASSYGGQLYGYTF.

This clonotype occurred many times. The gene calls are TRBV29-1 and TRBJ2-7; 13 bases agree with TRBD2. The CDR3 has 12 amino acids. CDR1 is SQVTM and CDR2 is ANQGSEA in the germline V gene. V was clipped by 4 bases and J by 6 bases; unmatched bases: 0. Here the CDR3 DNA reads TGCAGCGTTGGGACTAGCGGGAGCGAGCAGTACTTC. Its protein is CSVGTSGSEQYF.

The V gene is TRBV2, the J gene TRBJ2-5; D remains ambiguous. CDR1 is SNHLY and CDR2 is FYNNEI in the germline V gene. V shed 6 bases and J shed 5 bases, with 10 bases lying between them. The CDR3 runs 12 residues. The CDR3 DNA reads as TGTGCCAGCAGGACAAATTGGGAGACCCAGTACTTC. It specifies CASRTNWETQYF.

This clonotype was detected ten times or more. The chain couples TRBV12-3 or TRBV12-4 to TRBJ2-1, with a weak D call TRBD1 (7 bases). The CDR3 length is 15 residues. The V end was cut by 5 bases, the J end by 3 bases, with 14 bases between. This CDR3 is CASSPTGRLYNEQFF. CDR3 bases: TGTGCCAGCAGTCCGACAGGGAGGCTCTACAATGAGCAGTTCTTC.

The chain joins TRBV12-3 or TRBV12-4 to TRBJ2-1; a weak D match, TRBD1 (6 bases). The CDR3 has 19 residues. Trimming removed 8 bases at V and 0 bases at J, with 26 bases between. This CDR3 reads CASCPMARGHSSSYNEQFF. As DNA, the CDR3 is TGTGCCAGCTGTCCGATGGCCAGGGGCCATTCTAGCTCCTACAATGAGCAGTTCTTC.

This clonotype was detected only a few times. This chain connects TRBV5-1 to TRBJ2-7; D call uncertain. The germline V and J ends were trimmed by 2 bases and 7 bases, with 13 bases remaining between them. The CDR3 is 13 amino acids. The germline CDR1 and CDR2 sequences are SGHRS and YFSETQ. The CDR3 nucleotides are TGCGCCAGCAGCTTTGATTCGACGCGGGAGCAGTACTTC. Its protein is CASSFDSTREQYF.